This T cell receptor beta chain appears in the sequencing data of a study of spatial heterogeneity in lung cancer. The overall study: Fewer alpha-chain than beta-chain sequences were consistently detected. Whole-study results and caveats: Resection saw ubiquitous expanded tumor TCRs appear in blood more than follow-up did.

This clonotype occurred a few times. Its antigen is not known. Losses at the gene ends were 6 bases for V and 5 bases for J; bases not matched to a gene: 10. The CDR3 runs 16 residues. Germline-derived CDR1 and CDR2 are LNHDA and SQIVND (reference sequence). Using its own MiXCR run on the 5' RACE reads, TCRdb lists one record per CDR3 protein. The data hold about 92,000 distinct CDR3 sequences, with roughly 12% observed a single time. As to time point: sample taken at primary tumor resection. Unsorted samples of tumor, nontumor lung or frozen PBMC had their whole RNA sequenced. The genes are TRBV19 and TRBJ2-2, with 9 bases that match TRBD1. The sample was PBMCs, taken at surgery. This clonotype was sampled from a male donor with early-stage non-small cell lung cancer. CDR3 sequence: CASRLTGGAGTGELFF. The DNA of the CDR3 is TGTGCCAGTAGGCTCACAGGGGGCGCTGGGACCGGGGAGCTGTTTTTT.